These 2 T cell receptor beta chains originate from one sample sequenced in a study of blood T cells in healthy people across ages. For the second PCR, which ran for about 7 to 11 cycles, a sample-barcoded 5' primer and a J-beta primer mix were used. TCRdb independently ran MiXCR on the 5' RACE reads; one entry per CDR3 protein. The table has under 1,000,000 distinct CDR3 sequences, around 34% seen once. The sequencing input was blood. All receptors come from a man between 18 and 35 years old in good health.

This chain links TRBV6-2 or TRBV6-3 with TRBJ2-7, with 11 bases matching TRBD2. The length of the CDR3 is 14 residues. Germline V gene sequence: CDR1 MNHEY, CDR2 SVGEGT. Germline trimming cut 6 bases from V and 6 bases from J; bases unmatched to any gene: 7. DNA of the CDR3: TGTGCCAGCAGACCCGGACTAGCGGGCATCGAGCAGTACTTC. Amino acid sequence: CASRPGLAGIEQYF.

This clonotype was counted ten times or more. The V and J genes are TRBV20-1 and TRBJ2-1; D is perhaps TRBD1 (5 bases). The CDR3 runs 18 residues. Germline CDR1 and CDR2: DFQATT and SNEGSKA (reference sequence). V was cut by 1 base and J by 0 bases, with 19 bases left in between. The CDR3 region is CSARGTPQGGSSYNEQFF. DNA for the CDR3: TGCAGTGCTAGAGGGACCCCCCAGGGCGGCAGCTCCTACAATGAGCAGTTCTTC.